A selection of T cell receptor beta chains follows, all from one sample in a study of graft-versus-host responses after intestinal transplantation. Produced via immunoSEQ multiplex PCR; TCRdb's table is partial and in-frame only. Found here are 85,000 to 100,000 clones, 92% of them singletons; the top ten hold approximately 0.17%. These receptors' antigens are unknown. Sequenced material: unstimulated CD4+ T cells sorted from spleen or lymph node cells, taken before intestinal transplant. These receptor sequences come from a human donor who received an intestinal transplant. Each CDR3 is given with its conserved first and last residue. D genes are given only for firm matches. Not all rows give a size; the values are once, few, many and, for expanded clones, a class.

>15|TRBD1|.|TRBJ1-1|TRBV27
TGTGCCAGCACAACACGACAGGGAGCGAGGGCTGAAGCTTTCTTT
CASTTRQGARAEAFF
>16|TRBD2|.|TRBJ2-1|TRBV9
TGTGCCAGCAGCGTAGGTGGCGGGAGGAACTTCAATGAGCAGTTCTTC
CASSVGGGRNFNEQFF
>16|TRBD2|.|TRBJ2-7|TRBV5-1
TGCGCCAGCAGCTTGTCGGGTAGCGGGGGAACCTACGAGCAGTACTTC
CASSLSGSGGTYEQYF
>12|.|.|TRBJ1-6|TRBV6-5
TGTGCCAGCAGTTATTTATATTCACCCCTCCACTTT
CASSYLYSPLHF
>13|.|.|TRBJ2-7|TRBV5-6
TGTGCCAGCAGCTTAGGAGGCTTGGGCGAGCAGTACTTC
CASSLGGLGEQYF
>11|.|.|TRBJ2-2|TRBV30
TGTGCCTGCTCCCCTCCCGGGGAGCTGTTTTTT
CACSPPGELFF
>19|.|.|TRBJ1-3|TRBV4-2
TGTGCCAGCAGCCAAGATCAGGGTGCAGGGTTAGTCTCTGGAAACACCATATATTTT
CASSQDQGAGLVSGNTIYF
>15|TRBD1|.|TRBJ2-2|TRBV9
TGTGCCAGCAGCGGCGGACAGGGGAGCACCGGGGAGCTGTTTTTT
CASSGGQGSTGELFF
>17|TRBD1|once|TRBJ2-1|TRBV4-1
TGCGCCAGCAGCCACGCGACAGGGGGCGCAGGGTACAATGAGCAGTTCTTC
CASSHATGGAGYNEQFF
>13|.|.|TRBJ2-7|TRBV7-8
TGTGCCAGCAGCTTGTTGGGGGGATGGGAGCAGTACTTC
CASSLLGGWEQYF
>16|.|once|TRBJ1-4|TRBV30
TGTGCCTGGACCGATCCGGCCACAGGTCCTAATGAAAAACTGTTTTTT
CAWTDPATGPNEKLFF
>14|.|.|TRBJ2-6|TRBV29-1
TGCAGCGTTGGTGGGGGGTCTGGGGCCAACGTCCTGACTTTC
CSVGGGSGANVLTF
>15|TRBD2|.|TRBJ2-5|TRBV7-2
TGTGCCAGCAGCCTGGGACTAGCGGGAGGAGAGACCCAGTACTTC
CASSLGLAGGETQYF
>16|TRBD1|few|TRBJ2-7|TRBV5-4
TGTGCCAGCAGCTTGGGAAGTGAGGGACAGGGGATAGGGCAGTACTTC
CASSLGSEGQGIGQYF
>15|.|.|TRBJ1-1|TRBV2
TGTGCCAGCAACACCGGGGCAGGGAGGCCCACTGAAGCTTTCTTT
CASNTGAGRPTEAFF
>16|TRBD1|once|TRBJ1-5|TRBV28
TGTGCCAGCAGTTATTCCGGGACAGGGCGCAATCAGCCCCAGCATTTT
CASSYSGTGRNQPQHF
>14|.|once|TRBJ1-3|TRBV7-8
TGTGCCAGCAGCTTATACAGATTTGGAAACACCATATATTTT
CASSLYRFGNTIYF
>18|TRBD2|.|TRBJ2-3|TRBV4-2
TGTGCCAGCAGCCTCCGGTCTAGCGGGCCACGGGACACAGATACGCAGTATTTT
CASSLRSSGPRDTDTQYF
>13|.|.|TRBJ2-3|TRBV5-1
TGCGCCAGCACCGATAGTGTGTGGGATACGCAGTATTTT
CASTDSVWDTQYF
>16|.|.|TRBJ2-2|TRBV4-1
TGCGCCAGCAGCCAATATTTGAGGGAGGACACCGGGGAGCTGTTTTTT
CASSQYLREDTGELFF
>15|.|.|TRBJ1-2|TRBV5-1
TGCGCCAGCAGCTTGACCACACGGGCTAACTATGGCTACACCTTC
CASSLTTRANYGYTF
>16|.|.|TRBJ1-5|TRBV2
TGTGCCAGCAGGGCCAGACAGACCTTTAGCAATCAGCCCCAGCATTTT
CASRARQTFSNQPQHF
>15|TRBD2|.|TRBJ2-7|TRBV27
TGTGCCAGCAGTCCCCGGGTAGCGGGGAGGGACGAGCAGTACTTC
CASSPRVAGRDEQYF
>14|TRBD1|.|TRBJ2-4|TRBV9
TGTGCCAGCAGTCCCAAGACAGGGCTAAACATTCAGTACTTC
CASSPKTGLNIQYF
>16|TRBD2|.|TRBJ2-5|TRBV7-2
TGTGCCAGCACCCTCATCGGGAGGGCGGTACAAGAGACCCAGTACTTC
CASTLIGRAVQETQYF
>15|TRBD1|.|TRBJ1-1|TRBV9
TGTGCCAGCAGCGCGTCCGGGACAGGGAACACTGAAGCTTTCTTT
CASSASGTGNTEAFF
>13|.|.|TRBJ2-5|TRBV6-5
TGTGCCAGCAGTTACTCGGACATACAGACCCAGTACTTC
CASSYSDIQTQYF
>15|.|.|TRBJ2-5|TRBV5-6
TGTGCCAGCAGCCTTCCGGGACACCCCCAAGAGACCCAGTACTTC
CASSLPGHPQETQYF
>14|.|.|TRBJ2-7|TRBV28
TGTGCCAGCCGACGGGAGTTGGCCCACTACGAGCAGTACTTC
CASRRELAHYEQYF
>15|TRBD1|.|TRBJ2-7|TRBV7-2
TGTGCCAGCAGCTTGACAGGGGGCCCCTCCTACGAGCAGTACTTC
CASSLTGGPSYEQYF
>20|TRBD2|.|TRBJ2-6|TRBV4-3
TGCGCCAGCAGCCAGAGACTAGCGGGGGGGCCTTCAGCTGGGGCCAACGTCCTGACTTTC
CASSQRLAGGPSAGANVLTF
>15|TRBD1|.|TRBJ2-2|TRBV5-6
TGTGCCAGCAGGCCTTGGGACAGAGACACCGGGGAGCTGTTTTTT
CASRPWDRDTGELFF
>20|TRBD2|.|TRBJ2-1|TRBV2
TGTGCCAGCAGGACCCCAAGTACGGGAGCGGGGGGGCACTCCTACAATGAGCAGTTCTTC
CASRTPSTGAGGHSYNEQFF
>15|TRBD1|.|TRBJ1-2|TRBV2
TGTGCCAGCAGTGACTCCACCGGGACAGGTAATGGCTACACCTTC
CASSDSTGTGNGYTF
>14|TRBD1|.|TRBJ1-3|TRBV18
TGTGCCAGCTCGACAGGGGCTTCTGGAAACACCATATATTTT
CASSTGASGNTIYF
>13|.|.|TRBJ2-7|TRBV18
TGTGCCAGCTCACGGGAGAGAAACTACGAGCAGTACTTC
CASSRERNYEQYF
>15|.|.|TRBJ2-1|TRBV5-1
TGCGCCAGCAGCTTGCAACGGGTGGAATACAATGAGCAGTTCTTC
CASSLQRVEYNEQFF
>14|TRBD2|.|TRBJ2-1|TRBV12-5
TGTGCTAGTGGTTTTAGCGGGGGGGCCCGTGAGCAGTTCTTC
CASGFSGGAREQFF
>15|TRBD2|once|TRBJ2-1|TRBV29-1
TGCAGCGTTGAGCGACTAGCGGGGCCGTACAATGAGCAGTTCTTC
CSVERLAGPYNEQFF
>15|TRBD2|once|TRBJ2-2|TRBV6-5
TGTGCCAGCGGTTTACGGGGGGGGAACACCGGGGAGCTGTTTTTT
CASGLRGGNTGELFF
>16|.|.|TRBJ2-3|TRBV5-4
TGTGCCAGCAGCTACCACAGGATCTCTAGCACAGATACGCAGTATTTT
CASSYHRISSTDTQYF
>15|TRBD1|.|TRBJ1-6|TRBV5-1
TGCGCCAGCAGCTTGTCTTGGACAGGGGATTCACCCCTCCACTTT
CASSLSWTGDSPLHF
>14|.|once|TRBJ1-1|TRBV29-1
TGCAGCGTTGGCCCGGGTCTCATGAACACTGAAGCTTTCTTT
CSVGPGLMNTEAFF
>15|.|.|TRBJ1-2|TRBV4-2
TGTGCCAGCAGCCAAGATCAGGGTCTAAACTATGGCTACACCTTC
CASSQDQGLNYGYTF
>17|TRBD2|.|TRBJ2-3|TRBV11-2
TGTGCCAGCAGCGCGGGGACTAGCGGGGGGGTTACAGATACGCAGTATTTT
CASSAGTSGGVTDTQYF
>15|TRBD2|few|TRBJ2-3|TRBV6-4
TGTGCCAGCAGTGAATTAGCGGGAGGGTCAGATACGCAGTATTTT
CASSELAGGSDTQYF
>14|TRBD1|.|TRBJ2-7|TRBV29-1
TGCAGCGCAATATTCCGGGACAGGGTATACGAGCAGTACTTC
CSAIFRDRVYEQYF
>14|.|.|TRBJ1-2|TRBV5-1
TGCGCCAGCAGCCACGGGGAGGGGTCCTATGGCTACACCTTC
CASSHGEGSYGYTF
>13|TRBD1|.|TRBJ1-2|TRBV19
TGTGCCAGTAGGCTACAGGGGAAGAATGGCTACACCTTC
CASRLQGKNGYTF
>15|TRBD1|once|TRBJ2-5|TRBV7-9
TGTGCCAGCAGAACACAGGGGACGTACCAAGAGACCCAGTACTTC
CASRTQGTYQETQYF
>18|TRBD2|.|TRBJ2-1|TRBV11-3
TGTGCCAGCAGCTTAGGGCAATTTGGGCGGCTAGCGGCTAATGAGCAGTTCTTC
CASSLGQFGRLAANEQFF
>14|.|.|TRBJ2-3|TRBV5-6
TGTGCCAGCAGCTTGATTAAGGGGGGGGTTACGCAGTATTTT
CASSLIKGGVTQYF
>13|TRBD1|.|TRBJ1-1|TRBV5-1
TGCGCCAGCAGCTTGGACAGGGGAGCTGAAGCTTTCTTT
CASSLDRGAEAFF
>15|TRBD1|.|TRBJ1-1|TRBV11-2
TGTGCCAGCAGCTCTAGGACAGGGATAGACACTGAAGCTTTCTTT
CASSSRTGIDTEAFF